What follows describes a single TCR beta chain. What it binds is not known. These data are taken from a study of T cell responses to AZD1222 COVID-19 vaccine. Overall study findings and caveats: Among those given AZD1222, only five or six were seropositive at baseline. White British people made up most donors, females outnumbered males, and clonal diversity was possibly underestimated.

Generated by immunoSEQ multiplex PCR, the TCRdb table keeps only in-frame clones and is missing some. This sample has around 130,000 clones, with just under 95% found just once. This CDR3 is 13 amino acids long. The V end lost 6 bases, the J end lost 4 bases, and 9 bases lay between the germline ends. Germline CDR1 WNHNN, CDR2 SYGVQD (reference sequence). The sequenced sample was peripheral blood, obtained on day 0 of AZD1222 vaccination. The chain recombines TRBV10-1 with TRBJ2-2, with D unclear. This receptor was obtained from an adult in good health. This CDR3 is CASRLKPTGELFF. The CDR3 DNA follows: TGCGCCAGCAGACTAAAACCCACCGGGGAGCTGTTTTTT.